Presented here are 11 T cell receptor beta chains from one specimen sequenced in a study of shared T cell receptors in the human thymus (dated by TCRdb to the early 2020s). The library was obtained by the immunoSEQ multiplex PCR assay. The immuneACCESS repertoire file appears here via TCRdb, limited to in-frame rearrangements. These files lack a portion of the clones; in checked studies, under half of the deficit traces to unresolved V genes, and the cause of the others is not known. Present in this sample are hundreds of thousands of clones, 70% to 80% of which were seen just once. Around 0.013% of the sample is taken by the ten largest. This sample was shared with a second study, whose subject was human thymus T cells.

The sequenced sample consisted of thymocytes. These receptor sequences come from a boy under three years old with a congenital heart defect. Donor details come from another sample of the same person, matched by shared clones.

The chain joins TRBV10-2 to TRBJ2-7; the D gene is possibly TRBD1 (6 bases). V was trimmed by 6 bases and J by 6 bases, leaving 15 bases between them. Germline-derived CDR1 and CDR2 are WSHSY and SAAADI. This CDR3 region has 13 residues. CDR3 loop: CASSVGASSEQYF. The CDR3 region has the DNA TGCGCCAGCAGCGTGGGGGCTAGCTCCGAGCAGTACTTC.

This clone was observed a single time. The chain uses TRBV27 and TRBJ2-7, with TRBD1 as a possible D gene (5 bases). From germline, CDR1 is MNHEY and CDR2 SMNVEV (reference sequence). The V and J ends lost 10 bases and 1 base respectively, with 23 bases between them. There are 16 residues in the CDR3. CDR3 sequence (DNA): TGTGCCAACTACCAAGGACCACGGACAACTTCCTACGAGCAGTACTTC. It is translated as CANYQGPRTTSYEQYF.

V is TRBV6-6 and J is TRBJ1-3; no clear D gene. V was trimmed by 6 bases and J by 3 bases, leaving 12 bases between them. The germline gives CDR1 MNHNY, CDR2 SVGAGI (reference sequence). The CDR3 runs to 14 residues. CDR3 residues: CASSREALGNTIYF. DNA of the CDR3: TGTGCCAGCAGCCGGGAGGCACTTGGAAACACCATATATTTT.

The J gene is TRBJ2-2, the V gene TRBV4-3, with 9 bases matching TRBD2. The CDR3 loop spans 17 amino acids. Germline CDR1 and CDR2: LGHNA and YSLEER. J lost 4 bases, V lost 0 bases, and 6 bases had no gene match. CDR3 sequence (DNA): TGCGCCAGCAGCCAAGAGGGGCTAGCGGGAATCACCGGGGAGCTGTTTTTT. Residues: CASSQEGLAGITGELFF.

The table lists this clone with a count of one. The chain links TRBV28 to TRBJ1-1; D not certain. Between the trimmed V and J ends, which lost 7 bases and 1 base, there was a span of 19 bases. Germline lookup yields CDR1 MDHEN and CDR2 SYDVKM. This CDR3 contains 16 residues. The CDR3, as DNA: TGTGCCAGCACTACCCTCCGGCACAGAGCGAACACTGAAGCTTTCTTT. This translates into CASTTLRHRANTEAFF.

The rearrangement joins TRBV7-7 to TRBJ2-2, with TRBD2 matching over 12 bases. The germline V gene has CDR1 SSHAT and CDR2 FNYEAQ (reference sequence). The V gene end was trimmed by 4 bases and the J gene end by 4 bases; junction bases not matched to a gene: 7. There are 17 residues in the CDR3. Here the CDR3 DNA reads TGTGCCAGCAGCTCGTCGACTAGCGGGAGTCCCACCGGGGAGCTGTTTTTT. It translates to CASSSSTSGSPTGELFF.

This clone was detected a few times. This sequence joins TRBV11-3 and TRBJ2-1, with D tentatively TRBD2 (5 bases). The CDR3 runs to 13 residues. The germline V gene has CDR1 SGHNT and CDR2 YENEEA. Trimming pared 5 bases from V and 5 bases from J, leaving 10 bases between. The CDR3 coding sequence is TGTGCCAGCAGCCCTAGCCCTAACAATGAGCAGTTCTTC. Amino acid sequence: CASSPSPNNEQFF.

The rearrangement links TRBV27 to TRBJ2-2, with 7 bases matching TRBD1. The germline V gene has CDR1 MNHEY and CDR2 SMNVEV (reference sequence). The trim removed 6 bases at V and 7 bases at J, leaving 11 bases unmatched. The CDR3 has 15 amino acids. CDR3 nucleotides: TGTGCCAGCAGAAGCACCAGGGGGTTGGGCGGGGAGCTGTTTTTT. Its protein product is CASRSTRGLGGELFF.

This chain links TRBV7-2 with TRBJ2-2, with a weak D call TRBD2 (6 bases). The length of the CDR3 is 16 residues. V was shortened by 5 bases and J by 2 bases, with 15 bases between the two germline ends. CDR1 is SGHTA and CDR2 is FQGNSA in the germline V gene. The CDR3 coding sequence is TGTGCCAGCAGCATCGCCGGGACTCTAAACACCGGGGAGCTGTTTTTT. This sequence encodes CASSIAGTLNTGELFF.

CDR3 DNA: TGTGCCAGCAGTTACTTACCGAAGGGGGGGGAGCTGTTTTTT. Protein product: CASSYLPKGGELFF. The V gene is TRBV6-5, the J gene TRBJ2-2; D is possibly TRBD1 (5 bases). CDR3 length: 14 amino acids. Trimming took off 1 base at V and 8 bases at J, with 11 bases between the two ends. The germline CDR1 and CDR2 sequences are MNHEY and SVGAGI.

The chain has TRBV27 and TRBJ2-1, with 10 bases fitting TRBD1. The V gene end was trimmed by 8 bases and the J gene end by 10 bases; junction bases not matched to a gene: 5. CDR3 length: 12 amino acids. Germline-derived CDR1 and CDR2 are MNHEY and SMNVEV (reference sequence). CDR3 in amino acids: CASGTGAGEQFF. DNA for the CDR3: TGTGCCAGCGGGACAGGGGCAGGAGAGCAGTTCTTC.